This entry lists 8 T cell receptor beta chains sequenced from one sample in a study of PD-1 blockade in classical Hodgkin lymphoma. Noted time point: newly diagnosed, previously untreated cHL patient sample. Produced via immunoSEQ multiplex PCR; TCRdb's table is partial and in-frame only. Of 15,000 or so clones detected, almost 85% appear once; the ten largest clones hold roughly 8.9%. Source material: peripheral blood mononuclear cells (PBMCs). These receptors were obtained from a human donor with classical Hodgkin lymphoma.

This chain joins TRBV4-2 and TRBJ2-7, with 14 bases identical to TRBD2. Looked up from germline, CDR1 is LGHNA and CDR2 is YNFKEQ. With 3 bases clipped from V and 3 bases from J, the junction kept 4 bases outside the gene matches. This CDR3 is built from 16 residues. This chain's CDR3 is CASSQPGLAGDYEQYF. In DNA, the CDR3 is TGTGCCAGCAGCCAGCCGGGACTAGCGGGAGACTACGAGCAGTACTTC.

This clone was observed once. The gene calls are TRBV4-2 and TRBJ2-7; 8 positions match TRBD2. J was trimmed by 4 bases and V by 0 bases; bases with no gene match: 5. There are 15 residues in the CDR3. The germline gives CDR1 LGHNA, CDR2 YNFKEQ. CDR3: CASSQDGGGMYEQYF. The CDR3 DNA reads TGTGCCAGCAGCCAAGACGGGGGGGGTATGTACGAGCAGTACTTC.

This sequence joins TRBV9 and TRBJ1-3; no clear D. The CDR3 loop spans 12 amino acids. Trimming stripped 1 base from V and 4 bases from J, with 3 bases between. Germline assignment: CDR1 SGDLS and CDR2 YYNGEE. The CDR3 reads CASSVPGNTIYF. Here the CDR3 DNA reads TGTGCCAGCAGCGTACCCGGAAACACCATATATTTT.

The rearrangement links TRBV18 to TRBJ2-3; 9 positions agree with TRBD2. The CDR3 sequence is 17 residues long. Unmatched junction bases numbered 15, after V lost 3 bases and J lost 8 bases. Looked up from germline, CDR1 is KGHSH and CDR2 is LQKENI. The CDR3 is CASSPVLAGPLGGTQYF. DNA for the CDR3: TGTGCCAGCTCACCCGTACTAGCGGGCCCTTTAGGGGGTACGCAGTATTTT. The entire variable domain, with the rest obtained from reference TRBV18 and TRBJ2-3, is as follows: NAGVMQNPRHLVRRRGQEARLRCSPMKGHSHVYWYRQLPEEGLKFMVYLQKENIIDESGMPKERFSAEFPKEGPSILRIQQVVRGDSAAYFCASSPVLAGPLGGTQYFGPGTRLTVL.

This sequence joins TRBV4-1 and TRBJ2-3; 13 bases are a match to TRBD2. Trimming cost V 0 bases and J 7 bases; bases outside gene matches: 10. The CDR3 is made up of 18 amino acids. Germline CDR1 reads MGHRA; CDR2 reads YSYEKL. The CDR3 is CASSQESLLAGGPYTQYF. The CDR3 DNA reads TGCGCCAGCAGCCAAGAATCCCTACTAGCGGGAGGGCCTTATACGCAGTATTTT.

This chain uses TRBV7-2 with TRBJ1-2; TRBD1 matches 9 bases. V was pared by 5 bases and J by 7 bases, with 11 bases of the junction left unmatched. Germline assignment: CDR1 SGHTA and CDR2 FQGNSA. The CDR3 has 15 residues. CDR3 sequence: CASSVVMGQGSGYTF. CDR3 nucleotides: TGTGCCAGCAGCGTCGTGATGGGACAGGGCTCTGGCTACACCTTC.

The rearrangement links TRBV28 to TRBJ1-1, with D unclear. V lost 1 base, J lost 5 bases, and 11 bases lay in between. The CDR3 runs to 14 residues. Germline-derived CDR1 and CDR2 are MDHEN and SYDVKM. CDR3 sequence reads: CASSLFPEGTEAFF. The CDR3 DNA is TGTGCCAGCAGTTTATTCCCAGAAGGGACTGAAGCTTTCTTT.

The chain combines TRBV28 with TRBJ1-5; D ambiguous. This CDR3 spans 15 amino acids. Germline V gene sequence: CDR1 MDHEN, CDR2 SYDVKM. The ends were cut back, 6 bases at V and 4 bases at J, with 16 bases in the middle. CDR3 nucleotide sequence: TGTGCCAGCAGCCCCCGCGGACGTGGAAATCAGCCCCAGCATTTT. This gives the protein CASSPRGRGNQPQHF.